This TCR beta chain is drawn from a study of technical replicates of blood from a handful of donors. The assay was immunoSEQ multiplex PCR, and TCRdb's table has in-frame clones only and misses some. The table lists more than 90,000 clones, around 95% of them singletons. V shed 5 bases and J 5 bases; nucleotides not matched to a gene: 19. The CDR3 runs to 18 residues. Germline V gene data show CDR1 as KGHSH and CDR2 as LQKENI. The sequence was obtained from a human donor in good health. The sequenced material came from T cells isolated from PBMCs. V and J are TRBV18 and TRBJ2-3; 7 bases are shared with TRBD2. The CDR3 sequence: CASSTTLGGVKGGDTQYF. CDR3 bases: TGTGCCAGCTCAACCACGTTGGGAGGGGTAAAAGGAGGAGATACGCAGTATTTT.